This TCR beta chain was documented in a study of memory CD4+ T cells and cytomegalovirus serostatus. Study overall: Healthy Belgian adult donors included about nine CMV-positive and 24 CMV-negative people. Findings and caveats of the study: Each of approximately 73 CMV-associated TCRbeta sequences occurred in one to five individuals.

Worth noting for this clone: Its antigen is unknown.

Germline loops: CDR1 MNHEY, CDR2 SMNVEV (reference sequence). Trimming stripped 4 bases from V and 4 bases from J, with 13 bases between. The CDR3 has 14 amino acids. Single viable CD3+CD4+CD8-CD45RO+ cells were sorted as the memory CD4+ T cells. Positive selection with CD4 microbeads enriched total CD4+ T cells. Original handling: After removing out-of-frame reads, approximately 2 million distinct TCRbeta sequences remained. The method was immunoSEQ multiplex PCR; TCRdb's version includes in-frame clones alone and lacks a portion of them. V, J and clone size are taken as reported in that table, and D and trimming were inferred from the DNA itself. The repertoire holds 50,000 to 65,000 clones, with around 80% as singletons.

This chain connects TRBV27 to TRBJ1-2, with D possibly matching TRBD1 (5 bases). The sequenced material came from memory CD4+ T cells from blood. This sequence originates from an adult in good health and CMV-seropositive. The CDR3 coding sequence is TGTGCCAGCAGTTCCGCCCCGGGGGGCTATGGCTACACCTTC. Its translation is CASSSAPGGYGYTF.